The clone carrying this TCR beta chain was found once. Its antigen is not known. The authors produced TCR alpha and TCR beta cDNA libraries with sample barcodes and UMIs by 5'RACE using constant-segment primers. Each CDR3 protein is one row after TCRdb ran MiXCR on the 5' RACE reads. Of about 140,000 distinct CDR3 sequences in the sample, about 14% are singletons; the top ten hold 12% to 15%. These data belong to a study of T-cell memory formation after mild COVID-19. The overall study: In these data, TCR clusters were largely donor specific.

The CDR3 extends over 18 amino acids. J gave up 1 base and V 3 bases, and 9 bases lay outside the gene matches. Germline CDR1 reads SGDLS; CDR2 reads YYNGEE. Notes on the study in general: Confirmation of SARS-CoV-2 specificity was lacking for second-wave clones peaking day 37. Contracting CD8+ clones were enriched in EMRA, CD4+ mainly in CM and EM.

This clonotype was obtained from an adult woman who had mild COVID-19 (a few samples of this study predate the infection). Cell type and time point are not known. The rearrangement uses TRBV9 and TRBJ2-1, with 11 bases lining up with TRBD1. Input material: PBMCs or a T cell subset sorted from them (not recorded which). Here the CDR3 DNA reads TGTGCCAGCAGCGCGTTTCCCGGGACAGGGGGATCCTACAATGAGCAGTTCTTC. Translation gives CASSAFPGTGGSYNEQFF. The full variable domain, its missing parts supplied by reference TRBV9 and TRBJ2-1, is DSGVTQTPKHLITATGQRVTLRCSPRSGDLSVYWYQQSLDQGLQFLIQYYNGEERAKGNILERFSAQQFPDLHSELNLSSLELGDSALYFCASSAFPGTGGSYNEQFFGPGTRLTVL.